A selection of T cell receptor beta chains follows, all from one sample in a study of vaccination and CD4 T cells after COVID-19. Their specific antigens are unknown. TCRdb analysed the PCR reads with MiXCR anew, one entry per CDR3 protein. Of 9,000 to 15,000 distinct CDR3 sequences detected, about 65% appear once; the ten largest clones hold roughly 13%. The sample taken for sequencing was CD4+ T cells from blood, cultured in vitro. Every receptor here comes from a human donor who had recovered from COVID-19. Both conserved end residues are trimmed from each CDR3. Each record gives: J gene, V gene, D gene, CDR3 length, CDR3 protein. A D gene is named only where the DNA matches it firmly.

>TRBJ1-3|TRBV7-6|TRBD1|12
ASSSGTGGNTIY
>TRBJ1-2|TRBV30|.|11
AWSPGGNGGYT
>TRBJ1-1|TRBV6-1|TRBD1|13
ASHKRQGLNTEAF
>TRBJ1-6|TRBV10-3|.|15
AISENLGGRYNSPLH
>TRBJ1-2|TRBV6-2/TRBV6-3|.|9
ASSRGYGYT
>TRBJ2-7|TRBV6-1|.|11
ASSRTASYEQY
>TRBJ2-2|TRBV20-1|TRBD2|16
SAQGLSGGTPYTGELF
>TRBJ1-1|TRBV4-3|.|10
ASSQGNTEAF
>TRBJ1-5|TRBV12-3/TRBV12-4|.|13
ASSLGAYSNQPQH
>TRBJ2-7|TRBV6-2/TRBV6-3|TRBD1|14
ASSPLGPTGMYEQY
>TRBJ1-1|TRBV5-5|.|12
ASSLGRWGTEAF
>TRBJ1-2|TRBV2|TRBD1|13
ASSQPTGPNYGYT
>TRBJ1-2|TRBV25-1|.|10
ASSDGQRGYT
>TRBJ2-7|TRBV6-1|TRBD1|12
ASRKRTGEYEQY
>TRBJ1-5|TRBV19|.|11
ACVERDNQPQH
>TRBJ1-1|TRBV6-5|TRBD1|12
ASSLNRGHTEAF